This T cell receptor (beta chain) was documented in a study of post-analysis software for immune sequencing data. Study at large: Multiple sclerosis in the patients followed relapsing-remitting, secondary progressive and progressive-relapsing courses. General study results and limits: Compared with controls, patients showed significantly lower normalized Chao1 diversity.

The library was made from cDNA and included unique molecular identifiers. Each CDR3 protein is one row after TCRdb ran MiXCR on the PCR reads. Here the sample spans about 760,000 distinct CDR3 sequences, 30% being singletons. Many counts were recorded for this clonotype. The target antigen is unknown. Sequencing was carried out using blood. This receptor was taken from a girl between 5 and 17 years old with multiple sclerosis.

CDR3 in amino acids: CASSNQLPRDYNYGYTF. The CDR3 region has the DNA TGCGCCAGCAGCAATCAACTGCCAAGGGATTATAACTATGGCTACACCTTC. The chain links TRBV5-1 to TRBJ1-2; D is undetermined. Germline CDR1 reads SGHRS; CDR2 reads YFSETQ. The CDR3 runs to 17 residues. The V end was cut by 4 bases, the J end by 1 base, with 20 bases between.